This record looks at one T cell receptor (beta chain) sequence and its context. Its cognate antigen is unknown. This CDR3 has 16 amino acids. V gave up 4 bases and J gave up 4 bases; unmatched junction bases: 11. Germline CDR1 is MNHNS and CDR2 is SASEGT. The PCR contained 60 Vbeta and 13 Jbeta primers. Assay: immunoSEQ multiplex PCR; the TCRdb copy retains only in-frame clones and omits some. The table shows 150,000 to 200,000 clones, with roughly four fifths occurring only once. This sample is drawn from a study of cytomegalovirus exposure and HLA in healthy donors. Study-level findings and limits: In a later analysis, at a false discovery rate of 0.05, approximately 16,000 TCR beta sequences were associated with HLA alleles. Highly shared sequence variants in one cluster were likely a sequencing artifact.

This clonotype originated in a female donor in good health and CMV-seronegative. This chain links TRBV6-1 with TRBJ2-3, with 7 bases identical to TRBD2. The sequencing sample was made of PBMCs. DNA of the CDR3: TGTGCCAGCAGTGTACGTGCGGGAGTCGGGGCAGATACGCAGTATTTT. Translated, it gives CASSVRAGVGADTQYF.